This T cell receptor (beta chain) was documented in a study of shared clonotypes between healthy human individuals. DNA at 150 to 200 ng, approximately 30,000 T cell genomes, went into sorted-subset replicate PCRs. Source study methods: ImmunoSEQ yielded junction-only sequences lacking quality scores, so filtering differed. Sequencing was performed with immunoSEQ multiplex PCR; in TCRdb, only in-frame clones are kept and a portion is missing. The V and J calls and clone size were taken over from that table, and D and trimming were inferred from the DNA. The table has roughly 590,000 clones, about 95% seen once. CD45RO-negative, CCR7-positively selected cells formed the naive CD8 fraction, excluding terminally differentiated effector memory CD45RA+ cells. V was clipped by 4 bases and J by 1 base; unmatched bases: 9. This CDR3 spans 18 amino acids. Looked up from germline, CDR1 is PRHDT and CDR2 is FYEKMQ (reference sequence).

The origin of this receptor is a woman aged 25 to 39 in good health. Sequencing input: naive CD8+ T cells sorted from blood. V gene TRBV13 combines with J gene TRBJ2-3; TRBD2 agrees at 12 bases. The CDR3 coding sequence is TGTGCCAGCAGCTCCGGACTAGCGGGACTGACGGGCACAGATACGCAGTATTTT. Its translation: CASSSGLAGLTGTDTQYF. The variable domain in full, completed from reference TRBV13 and TRBJ2-3, reads AAGVIQSPRHLIKEKRETATLKCYPIPRHDTVYWYQQGPGQDPQFLISFYEKMQSDKGSIPDRFSAQQFSDYHSELNMSSLELGDSALYFCASSSGLAGLTGTDTQYFGPGTRLTVL.